This T cell receptor (beta chain) was retrieved from a study of blood T cells in healthy people across ages. PCR was performed a second time for about 7 to 12 cycles using a sample-barcoded 5' primer and a J-beta primer mix. TCRdb passed the 5' RACE reads through MiXCR, listing each CDR3 protein once. The profile shows 1.2 million to 1.5 million distinct CDR3 sequences, roughly 64% of them singletons. This CDR3 is built from 12 residues. From germline, CDR1 is DFQATT and CDR2 SNEGSKA (reference sequence). V was clipped by 6 bases and J by 8 bases; unmatched bases: 9. The J gene is TRBJ1-2, the V gene TRBV20-1, with TRBD1 matching over 7 bases. Sequenced: blood. This receptor was obtained from a man in his late teens or twenties in good health. The CDR3 loop is CSAPGQPPGYTF. As DNA, the CDR3 is TGCAGTGCCCCGGGACAGCCCCCGGGCTACACCTTC.